The 18 T cell receptor beta chains listed next were all sequenced from one sample in a study of blood T cell repertoires in COVID-19. The table came from immunoSEQ multiplex PCR; TCRdb's copy has only in-frame clones and leaves some out. The sample has about 190,000 clones, approximately 82% seen once; the top ten hold 10%. Sequenced sample: peripheral blood. These receptor sequences come from a woman older than 75 with active or convalescent COVID-19.

V is TRBV5-1 and J is TRBJ1-3, with D perhaps matching TRBD1 (6 bases). Trimming cost V 4 bases and J 1 base, with 12 bases left between them. The CDR3 loop spans 15 amino acids. Per the germline V gene, CDR1 is SGHRS and CDR2 is YFSETQ. The CDR3 sequence is CASSLQGISGNTIYF. CDR3 nucleotides: TGCGCCAGCAGCCTACAGGGTATTTCTGGAAACACCATATATTTT.

This clone showed up just once. CDR3 sequence reads: CATGGGRYEQYF. The CDR3 nucleotides read TGTGCCACCGGGGGGGGGCGTTACGAGCAGTACTTC. The rearrangement uses TRBV10-3 and TRBJ2-7; TRBD2 agrees at 8 bases. Trimming at V came to 10 bases and at J to 4 bases, leaving 6 bases not matched to a gene. The CDR3 is 12 amino acids. CDR1 ENHRY and CDR2 SYGVKD come from the germline V gene.

The V and J genes are TRBV28 and TRBJ1-1, with D possibly matching TRBD1 (5 bases). The germline V and J ends were trimmed by 3 bases and 2 bases, with 10 bases remaining between them. This CDR3 region has 14 residues. Germline V gene data show CDR1 as MDHEN and CDR2 as SYDVKM. CDR3 protein: CASSLGGVNTEAFF. The CDR3 DNA reads as TGTGCCAGCAGTTTGGGGGGGGTAAACACTGAAGCTTTCTTT.

V and J are TRBV21-1 and TRBJ2-7; the table's D call TRBD2 went unverified against the DNA. TRBV21-1 is designated a pseudogene. There are 18 residues in the CDR3. The CDR3 is CANLRGLAGGRVSYEQYF. CDR3 bases: TGTGCCAACCTGAGGGGACTAGCGGGAGGGAGGGTATCCTACGAGCAGTACTTC.

The chain recombines TRBV7-3 with TRBJ1-1; D perhaps matches TRBD1 (6 bases). There are 13 residues in the CDR3. V lost 5 bases and J lost 6, with 13 bases in between. Germline-derived CDR1 and CDR2 are SGHTA and FQGTGA. CDR3 bases: TGTGCCAGCAGCCCCCAGGGGTATTCTGAAGCTTTCTTT. Translated: CASSPQGYSEAFF.

The genes are TRBV5-1 and TRBJ1-2; no reliable D call. V shed 2 bases and J shed 7 bases, with 15 bases lying between them. The V gene's germline CDR1 is SGHRS and CDR2 YFSETQ. CDR3 length: 14 amino acids. Here the CDR3 reads CASSFDGLSGGYTF. The CDR3 coding sequence is TGCGCCAGCAGCTTCGACGGACTCAGTGGTGGCTACACCTTC.

CDR3 region: CASSLGPGSTDTQYF. CDR3 bases: TGTGCCAGCAGCTTGGGGCCAGGGAGCACAGATACGCAGTATTTT. V and J are TRBV5-6 and TRBJ2-3, with D maybe TRBD1 (5 bases). This CDR3 is 15 amino acids long. V lost 0 bases and J 0 bases, leaving 8 bases between the germline ends. Germline CDR1 is SGHDT and CDR2 is YYEEEE. The full variable domain, rest sourced from reference TRBV5-6 and TRBJ2-3, is DAGVTQSPTHLIKTRGQQVTLRCSPKSGHDTVSWYQQALGQGPQFIFQYYEEEERQRGNFPDRFSGHQFPNYSSELNVNALLLGDSALYLCASSLGPGSTDTQYFGPGTRLTVL.

This clone came up a few times. This chain links TRBV24-1 with TRBJ2-7, with 7 bases identical to TRBD2. The junction had 3 bases not matched to a gene; V was cut back by 3 bases and J by 2 bases. CDR3 length: 14 amino acids. Germline CDR1 is KGHDR and CDR2 is SFDVKD. This CDR3 reads CATSDPGLPYEQYF. As DNA, the CDR3 is TGTGCCACCAGTGATCCGGGACTACCCTACGAGCAGTACTTC.

This chain uses TRBV7-3 with TRBJ1-1; D perhaps matches TRBD1 (5 bases). The CDR3 extends over 18 amino acids. Trimming shortened V by 0 bases and J by 2 bases, and 19 bases separated the two germline ends. Germline loops: CDR1 SGHTA, CDR2 FQGTGA. DNA of the CDR3: TGTGCCAGCAGCTTAACCCCCGGGGTGGGGGGACCAAACACTGAAGCTTTCTTT. This gives the protein CASSLTPGVGGPNTEAFF. Full variable domain (missing parts from reference TRBV7-3 and TRBJ1-1): GAGVSQTPSNKVTEKGKYVELRCDPISGHTALYWYRQSLGQGPEFLIYFQGTGAADDSGLPNDRFFAVRPEGSVSTLKIQRTERGDSAVYLCASSLTPGVGGPNTEAFFGQGTRLTVV.

The chain joins TRBV6-6 to TRBJ1-2, with unresolved D. Trimming removed 2 bases at V and 0 bases at J, with 13 bases between. Germline assignment: CDR1 MNHNY and CDR2 SVGAGI (reference sequence). This CDR3 is 16 amino acids long. The CDR3 region is CASSYKAGETNYGYTF. In DNA form, the CDR3 reads TGTGCCAGCAGTTACAAGGCAGGCGAAACTAACTATGGCTACACCTTC.

This clone was seen just once. V usage is TRBV6-5 and J usage is TRBJ1-1; TRBD1 aligns across 7 bases. Germline V gene sequence: CDR1 MNHEY, CDR2 SVGAGI. The CDR3 extends over 12 amino acids. The V and J ends lost 5 bases and 4 bases, in that order; junction bases with no gene match: 1. The CDR3 bases are TGTGCCAGCAGTCGGACAGGCACTGAAGCTTTCTTT. Translated: CASSRTGTEAFF.

The chain employs TRBV7-9 and TRBJ2-3; TRBD2 aligns across 11 bases. Losses at the gene ends were 11 bases for V and 5 bases for J; bases not matched to a gene: 9. Germline CDR1 is SEHNR and CDR2 is FQNEAQ (reference sequence). The CDR3 consists of 14 residues. CDR3 sequence reads: CAEDLAGGGDTQYF. CDR3 in DNA: TGTGCCGAAGACCTAGCGGGAGGTGGAGATACGCAGTATTTT.

The rearrangement uses TRBV5-1 and TRBJ2-1; a possible D gene is TRBD2 (6 bases). The CDR3 loop spans 15 amino acids. Germline CDR1 reads SGHRS; CDR2 reads YFSETQ. V was pared by 1 base and J by 2 bases, with 10 bases between. CDR3 bases: TGCGCCAGCAGCTTGACCACGGGAGCCTACAATGAGCAGTTCTTC. This codes for CASSLTTGAYNEQFF.

The chain employs TRBV9 and TRBJ1-6, with 8 bases matching TRBD1. CDR1 SGDLS and CDR2 YYNGEE come from the germline V gene. V trimming: 0 bases; J trimming: 10 bases; junction bases outside the gene matches: 6. The CDR3 contains 15 residues. CDR3 sequence: CASSVVDRGESPLHF. CDR3 nucleotide sequence: TGTGCCAGCAGCGTAGTTGACAGGGGAGAATCACCCCTCCACTTT.

The V gene is TRBV10-1, the J gene TRBJ2-4; D is possibly TRBD2 (6 bases). V was trimmed by 2 bases and J by 8 bases, leaving 13 bases between them. The germline V gene has CDR1 WNHNN and CDR2 SYGVQD (reference sequence). This CDR3 is 14 amino acids long. CDR3 residues: CASSEGGDKDIQYF. CDR3 nucleotide sequence: TGCGCCAGCAGTGAGGGAGGGGATAAGGACATTCAGTACTTC.

The chain links TRBV24-1 to TRBJ2-5; 8 nucleotides agree with TRBD1. This CDR3 region has 16 residues. The V gene's germline CDR1 is KGHDR and CDR2 SFDVKD. V lost 4 bases and J lost 4; bases outside the gene matches: 10. The CDR3 protein is CATSDPGTGGGETQYF. CDR3 DNA sequence: TGTGCCACCAGTGACCCCGGGACAGGAGGGGGAGAGACCCAGTACTTC.

V usage is TRBV5-1 and J usage is TRBJ1-2, with D tentatively TRBD1 (6 bases). V was trimmed by 4 bases and J by 7 bases, leaving 14 bases between them. The germline gives CDR1 SGHRS, CDR2 YFSETQ. The CDR3 length is 13 residues. The CDR3 is CASSMTGIGGYTF. The CDR3 DNA is TGCGCCAGCAGCATGACAGGAATAGGTGGCTACACCTTC.

The rearrangement joins TRBV5-1 to TRBJ2-7; TRBD2 matches at 10 bases. The CDR3 has 14 amino acids. The V gene's germline CDR1 is SGHRS and CDR2 YFSETQ. With 4 bases clipped from V and 6 bases from J, the junction kept 7 bases outside the gene matches. The CDR3 DNA sequence: TGCGCCAGCAGCCTTAACCTAGCGGGAGCCGAGCAGTACTTC. This encodes CASSLNLAGAEQYF.